This TCR beta chain was captured by sequencing in a study of cytomegalovirus exposure and HLA in healthy donors. Background on the study: One earlier analysis, a look at around 180 million T cells, found around 110 million unique TCR beta sequences. General study results and limits: More than 150 TCR beta chains were listed as cytomegalovirus-associated.

The CDR3 runs 13 residues. Germline values: CDR1 MNHEY, CDR2 SVGAGI. V lost 8 bases, J lost 0 bases, and 4 bases stayed unmatched. The PCR ran on 60 Vbeta and 13 Jbeta primers. Sequencing used immunoSEQ multiplex PCR; TCRdb keeps in-frame clones, though not all of them. The sample consists of about 180,000 clones, more than 70% of them appearing once. This clone was detected only a few times. Its antigen remains unidentified. The sequenced sample was PBMCs. This TCR was recovered from a man younger than 40 in good health and CMV-seronegative. The genes are TRBV6-5 and TRBJ2-7; 7 nucleotides line up with TRBD1. This CDR3 reads CASGTVNSYEQYF. CDR3 in DNA: TGTGCCAGCGGGACAGTGAACTCCTACGAGCAGTACTTC.